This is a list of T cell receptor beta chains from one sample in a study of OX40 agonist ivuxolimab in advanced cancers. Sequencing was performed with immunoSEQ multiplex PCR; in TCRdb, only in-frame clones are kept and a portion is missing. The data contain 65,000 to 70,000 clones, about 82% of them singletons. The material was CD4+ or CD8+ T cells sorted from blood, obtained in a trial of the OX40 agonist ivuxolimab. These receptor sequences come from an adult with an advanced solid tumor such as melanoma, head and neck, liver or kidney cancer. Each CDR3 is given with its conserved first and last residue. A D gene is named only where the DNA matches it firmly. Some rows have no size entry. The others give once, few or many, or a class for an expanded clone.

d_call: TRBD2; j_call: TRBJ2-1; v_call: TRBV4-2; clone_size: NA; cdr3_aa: CASSQKGPGQGSLAGGYEQFF; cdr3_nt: TGTGCCAGCAGCCAGAAGGGTCCGGGACAGGGCTCACTAGCGGGAGGTTATGAGCAGTTCTTC
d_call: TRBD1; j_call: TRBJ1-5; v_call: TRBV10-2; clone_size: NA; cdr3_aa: CASSSGTGGNQPQHF; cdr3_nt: TGCGCCAGCAGCTCCGGGACAGGGGGCAATCAGCCCCAGCATTTT
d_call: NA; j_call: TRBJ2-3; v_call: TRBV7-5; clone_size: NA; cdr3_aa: CVRSLGEGPGTQYF; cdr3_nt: TGTGTCAGAAGCTTAGGGGAGGGGCCGGGAACGCAGTATTTT
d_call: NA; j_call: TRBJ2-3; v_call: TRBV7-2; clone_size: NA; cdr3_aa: CASSFAGADTQYF; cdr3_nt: TGTGCCAGCAGCTTCGCGGGCGCAGATACGCAGTATTTT
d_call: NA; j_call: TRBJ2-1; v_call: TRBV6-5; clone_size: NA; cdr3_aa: CASSQQVNFYNEQFF; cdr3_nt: TGTGCCAGCAGTCAACAGGTGAATTTTTACAATGAGCAGTTCTTC
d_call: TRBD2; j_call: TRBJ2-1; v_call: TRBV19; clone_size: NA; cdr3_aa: CASSKGLAGGPPYNEQFF; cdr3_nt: TGTGCCAGTAGTAAGGGACTAGCGGGGGGCCCCCCGTACAATGAGCAGTTCTTC
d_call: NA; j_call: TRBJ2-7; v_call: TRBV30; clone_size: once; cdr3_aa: CAWNPGISYEQYF; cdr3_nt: TGTGCCTGGAATCCGGGGATCTCCTACGAGCAGTACTTC
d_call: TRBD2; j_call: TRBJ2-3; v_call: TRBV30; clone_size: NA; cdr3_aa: CAWQSGGVYTQYF; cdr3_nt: TGTGCCTGGCAGTCGGGAGGAGTATATACGCAGTATTTT
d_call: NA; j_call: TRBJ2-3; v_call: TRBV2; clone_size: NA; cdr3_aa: CASTGVLSTDTQYF; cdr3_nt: TGTGCCAGCACAGGGGTATTAAGCACAGATACGCAGTATTTT
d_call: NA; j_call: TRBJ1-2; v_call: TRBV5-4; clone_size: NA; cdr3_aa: CASSLDFAESDGYTF; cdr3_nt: TGTGCCAGCAGCTTGGACTTCGCGGAATCAGATGGCTACACCTTC
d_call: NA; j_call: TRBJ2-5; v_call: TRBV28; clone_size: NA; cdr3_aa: CASSLLASAQYF; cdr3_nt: TGTGCCAGCAGCTTGCTTGCCTCGGCCCAGTACTTC
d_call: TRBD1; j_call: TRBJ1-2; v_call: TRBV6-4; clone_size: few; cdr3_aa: CASSDQDRGNYGYTF; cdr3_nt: TGTGCCAGCAGTGATCAGGACAGGGGAAACTATGGCTACACCTTC
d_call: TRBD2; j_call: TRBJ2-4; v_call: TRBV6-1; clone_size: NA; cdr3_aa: CASSELDSGLAKNIQYF; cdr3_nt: TGTGCCAGCAGTGAATTGGATAGCGGGCTAGCCAAAAACATTCAGTACTTC
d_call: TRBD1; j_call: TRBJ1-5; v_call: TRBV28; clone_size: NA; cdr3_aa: CASSLWGTGSDQPQHF; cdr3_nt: TGTGCCAGCAGTTTATGGGGGACAGGGTCGGATCAGCCCCAGCATTTT
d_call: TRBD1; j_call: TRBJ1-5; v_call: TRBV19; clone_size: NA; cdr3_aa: CASSIVTGGQPQHF; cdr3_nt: TGTGCCAGTAGTATAGTTACAGGGGGTCAGCCCCAGCATTTT
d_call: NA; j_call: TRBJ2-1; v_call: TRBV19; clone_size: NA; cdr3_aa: CASSTLVWNEQFF; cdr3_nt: TGTGCCAGTAGTACTCTGGTGTGGAATGAGCAGTTCTTC
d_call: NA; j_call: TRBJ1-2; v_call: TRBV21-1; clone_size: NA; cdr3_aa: CASSNGTANYGYTF; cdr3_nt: TGTGCCAGCAGCAACGGGACAGCGAACTATGGCTACACCTTC
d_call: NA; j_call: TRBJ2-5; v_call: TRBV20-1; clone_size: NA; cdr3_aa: CSAKPVETQYF; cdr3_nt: TGCAGTGCGAAGCCCGTGGAGACCCAGTACTTC
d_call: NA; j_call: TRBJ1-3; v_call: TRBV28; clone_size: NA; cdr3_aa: CATTGGGGNTIYF; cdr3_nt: TGTGCCACCACGGGGGGTGGTGGAAACACCATATATTTT
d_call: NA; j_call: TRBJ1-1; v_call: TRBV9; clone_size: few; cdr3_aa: CASTRVNTEAFF; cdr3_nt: TGTGCCAGCACGCGGGTGAACACTGAAGCTTTCTTT
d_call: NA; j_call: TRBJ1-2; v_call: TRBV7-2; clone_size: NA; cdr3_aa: CASSLGVGDTF; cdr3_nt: TGTGCCAGCAGCTTGGGGGTTGGGGACACCTTC
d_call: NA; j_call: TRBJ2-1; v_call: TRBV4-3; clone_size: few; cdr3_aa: CASSQALRVGPYNEQFF; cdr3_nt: TGCGCCAGCAGCCAAGCGCTCCGGGTGGGGCCCTACAATGAGCAGTTCTTC
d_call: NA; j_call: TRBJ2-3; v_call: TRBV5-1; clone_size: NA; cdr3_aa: CASRKFPNTDTQYF; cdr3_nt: TGCGCCAGCAGGAAGTTTCCGAACACAGATACGCAGTATTTT
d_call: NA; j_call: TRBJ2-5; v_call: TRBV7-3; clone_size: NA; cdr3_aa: CASSLMGWGSETQYF; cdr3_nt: TGTGCCAGCAGCTTAATGGGATGGGGCTCGGAGACCCAGTACTTC
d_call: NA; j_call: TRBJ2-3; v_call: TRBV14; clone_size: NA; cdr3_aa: CASSQGSWWGSTDTQYF; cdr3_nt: TGTGCCAGCAGCCAAGGCTCCTGGTGGGGGAGCACAGATACGCAGTATTTT
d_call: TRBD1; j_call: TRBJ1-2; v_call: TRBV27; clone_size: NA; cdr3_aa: CASRSQQGPHYGYTF; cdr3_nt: TGTGCCAGCAGATCTCAACAGGGGCCCCACTATGGCTACACCTTC
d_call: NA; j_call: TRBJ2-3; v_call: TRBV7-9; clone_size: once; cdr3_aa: CASSFLSTDTQYF; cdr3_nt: TGTGCCAGCAGCTTTCTAAGCACAGATACGCAGTATTTT
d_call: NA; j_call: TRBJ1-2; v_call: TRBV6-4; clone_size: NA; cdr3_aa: CASSPTLWQGYGYTF; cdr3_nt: TGTGCCAGCAGCCCCACTCTTTGGCAGGGCTATGGCTACACCTTC
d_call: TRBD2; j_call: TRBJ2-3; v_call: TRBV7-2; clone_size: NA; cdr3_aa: CASSLGLAADTQYF; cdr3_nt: TGTGCCAGCAGCTTAGGGCTAGCGGCGGATACGCAGTATTTT
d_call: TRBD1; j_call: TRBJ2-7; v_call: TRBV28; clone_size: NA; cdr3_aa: CASSSTGTGAYEQYF; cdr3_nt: TGTGCCAGCAGCTCCACCGGGACAGGGGCCTACGAGCAGTACTTC
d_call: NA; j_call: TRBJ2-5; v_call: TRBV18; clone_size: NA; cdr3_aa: CASSPGYGQETQYF; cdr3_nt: TGTGCCAGCTCACCCGGGTACGGTCAAGAGACCCAGTACTTC
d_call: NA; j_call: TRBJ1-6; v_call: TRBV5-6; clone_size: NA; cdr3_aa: CASSPPGGSPLHF; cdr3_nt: TGTGCCAGCAGCCCACCCGGGGGGTCACCCCTCCACTTT
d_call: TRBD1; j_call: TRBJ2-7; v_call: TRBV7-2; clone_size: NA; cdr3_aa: CASSPTGGGYEQYF; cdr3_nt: TGTGCCAGCAGCCCTACAGGGGGAGGTTACGAGCAGTACTTC
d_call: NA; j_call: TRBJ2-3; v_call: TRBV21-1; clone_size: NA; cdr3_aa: CASSKSGKRGACTDTQYF; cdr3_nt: TGTGCCAGCAGCAAATCGGGAAAGCGGGGGGCCTGCACAGATACGCAGTATTTT
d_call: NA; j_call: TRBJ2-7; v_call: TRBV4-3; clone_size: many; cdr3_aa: CASSQERGASYEQYF; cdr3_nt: TGCGCCAGCAGCCAAGAGAGGGGGGCGTCCTACGAGCAGTACTTC
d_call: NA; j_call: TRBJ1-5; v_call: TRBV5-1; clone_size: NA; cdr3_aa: CASSLGANNQPQHF; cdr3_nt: TGCGCCAGCAGCTTGGGGGCGAACAATCAGCCCCAGCATTTT
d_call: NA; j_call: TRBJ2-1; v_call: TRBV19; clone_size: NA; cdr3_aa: CASRKVQGHNEQFF; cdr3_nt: TGTGCCAGTAGGAAGGTGCAGGGCCACAATGAGCAGTTCTTC
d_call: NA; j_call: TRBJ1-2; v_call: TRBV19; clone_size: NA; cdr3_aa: CASSSHGANYGYTF; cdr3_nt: TGTGCCAGTAGTTCCCACGGAGCTAACTATGGCTACACCTTC
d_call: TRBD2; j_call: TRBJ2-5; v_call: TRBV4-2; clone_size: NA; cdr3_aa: CASSQGLAGGLETQYF; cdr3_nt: TGTGCCAGCAGCCAAGGATTAGCGGGGGGGCTTGAGACCCAGTACTTC
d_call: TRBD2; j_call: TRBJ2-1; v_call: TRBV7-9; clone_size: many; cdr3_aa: CASSSRTSGRNLEQFF; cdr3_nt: TGTGCCAGCAGCTCACGGACTAGCGGGAGGAACCTCGAGCAGTTCTTC
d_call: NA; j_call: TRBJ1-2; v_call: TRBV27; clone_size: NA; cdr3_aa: CASSPRQINYGYTF; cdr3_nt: TGTGCCAGCAGTCCCCGACAGATTAACTATGGCTACACCTTC
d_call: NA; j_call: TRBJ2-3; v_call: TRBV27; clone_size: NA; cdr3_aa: CASSLSASTDTQYF; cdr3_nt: TGTGCCAGCAGTTTATCGGCGAGCACAGATACGCAGTATTTT
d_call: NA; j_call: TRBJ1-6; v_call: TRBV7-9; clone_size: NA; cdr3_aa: CASSLSRGAPLHF; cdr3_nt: TGTGCCAGCAGCTTAAGTAGGGGAGCACCCCTCCACTTT
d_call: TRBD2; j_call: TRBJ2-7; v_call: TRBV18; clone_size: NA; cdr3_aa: CASSPLGGAYEQYF; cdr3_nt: TGTGCCAGCTCACCACTCGGGGGGGCCTACGAGCAGTACTTC
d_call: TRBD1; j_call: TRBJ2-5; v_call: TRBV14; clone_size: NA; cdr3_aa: CASSTGQGAREQYF; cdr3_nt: TGTGCCAGCAGTACGGGACAGGGGGCGCGAGAGCAGTACTTC
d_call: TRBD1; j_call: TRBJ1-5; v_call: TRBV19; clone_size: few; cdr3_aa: CASSDRAYSNQPQHF; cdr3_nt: TGTGCCAGTAGTGACAGGGCTTATAGCAATCAGCCCCAGCATTTT
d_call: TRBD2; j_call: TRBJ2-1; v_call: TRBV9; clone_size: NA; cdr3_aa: CASSQPGLAERHEQFF; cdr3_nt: TGTGCCAGCAGCCAGCCGGGACTAGCCGAACGCCATGAGCAGTTCTTC
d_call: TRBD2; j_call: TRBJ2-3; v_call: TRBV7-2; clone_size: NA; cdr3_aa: CASSLVPTSGTLADTQYF; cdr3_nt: TGTGCCAGCAGCTTAGTACCGACTAGCGGGACCCTCGCAGATACGCAGTATTTT
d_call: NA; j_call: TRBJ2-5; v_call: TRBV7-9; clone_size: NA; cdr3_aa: CASSPNGPPQETQYF; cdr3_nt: TGTGCCAGCAGCCCAAACGGACCCCCCCAAGAGACCCAGTACTTC
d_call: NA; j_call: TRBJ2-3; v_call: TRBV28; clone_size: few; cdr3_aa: CASSLVGDTQYF; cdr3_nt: TGTGCCAGCAGTTTAGTGGGGGATACGCAGTATTTT
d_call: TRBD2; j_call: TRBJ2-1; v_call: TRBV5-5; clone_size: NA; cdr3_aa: CASSLGSSGASYNEQFF; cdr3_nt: TGTGCCAGCAGCTTGGGGTCTAGCGGGGCATCCTACAATGAGCAGTTCTTC
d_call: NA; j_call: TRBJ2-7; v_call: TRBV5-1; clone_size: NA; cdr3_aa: CASSLGDQRSHEQYF; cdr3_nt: TGCGCCAGCAGCTTGGGCGATCAGAGATCGCACGAGCAGTACTTC
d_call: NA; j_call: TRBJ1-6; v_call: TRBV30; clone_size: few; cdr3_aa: CAWSPRVSNSPLHF; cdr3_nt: TGTGCCTGGAGCCCGAGAGTCTCCAATTCACCCCTCCACTTT
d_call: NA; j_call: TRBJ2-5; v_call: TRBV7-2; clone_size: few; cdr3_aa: CASSLATAGGLAQETQYF; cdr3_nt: TGTGCCAGCAGCTTAGCCACAGCAGGGGGGTTGGCGCAAGAGACCCAGTACTTC
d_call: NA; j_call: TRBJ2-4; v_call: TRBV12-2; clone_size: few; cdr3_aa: CASRLANRLRAKNIQYF; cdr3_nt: TGTGCAAGTCGCTTAGCGAATCGACTGAGGGCCAAAAACATTCAGTACTTC
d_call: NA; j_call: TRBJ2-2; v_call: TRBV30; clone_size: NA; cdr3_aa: CAWSVITGELFF; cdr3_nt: TGTGCCTGGAGTGTGATCACCGGGGAGCTGTTTTTT